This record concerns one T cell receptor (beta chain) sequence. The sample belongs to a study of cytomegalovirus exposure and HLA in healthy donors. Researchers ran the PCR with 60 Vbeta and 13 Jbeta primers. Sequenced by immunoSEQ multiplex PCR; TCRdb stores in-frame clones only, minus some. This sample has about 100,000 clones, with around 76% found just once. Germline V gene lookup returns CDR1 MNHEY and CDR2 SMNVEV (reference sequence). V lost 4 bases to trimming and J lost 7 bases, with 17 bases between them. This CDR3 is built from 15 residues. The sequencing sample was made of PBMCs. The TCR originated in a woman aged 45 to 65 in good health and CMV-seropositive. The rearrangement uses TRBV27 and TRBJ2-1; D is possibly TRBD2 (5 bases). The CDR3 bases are TGTGCCAGCAGTTATGGGCGGGCTTCCCTAAATGAGCAGTTCTTC. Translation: CASSYGRASLNEQFF.